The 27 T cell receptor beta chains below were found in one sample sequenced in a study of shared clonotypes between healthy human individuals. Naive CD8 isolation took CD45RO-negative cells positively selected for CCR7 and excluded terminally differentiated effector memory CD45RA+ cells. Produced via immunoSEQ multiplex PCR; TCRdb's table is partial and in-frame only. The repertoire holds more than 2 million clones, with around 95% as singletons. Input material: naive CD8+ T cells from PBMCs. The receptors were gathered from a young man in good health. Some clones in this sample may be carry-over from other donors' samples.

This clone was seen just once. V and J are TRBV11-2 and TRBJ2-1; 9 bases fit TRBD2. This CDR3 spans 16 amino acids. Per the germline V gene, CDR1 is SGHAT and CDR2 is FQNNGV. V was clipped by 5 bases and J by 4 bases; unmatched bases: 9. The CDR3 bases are TGTGCCAGCAGCCCCGGGACTAGCATAGGGTACAATGAGCAGTTCTTC. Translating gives CASSPGTSIGYNEQFF.

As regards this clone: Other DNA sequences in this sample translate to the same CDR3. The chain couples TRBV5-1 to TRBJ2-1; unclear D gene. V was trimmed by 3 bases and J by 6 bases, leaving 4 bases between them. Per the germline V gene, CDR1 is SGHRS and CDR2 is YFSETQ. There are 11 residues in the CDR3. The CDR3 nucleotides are TGCGCCAGCAGCTGGGGCAATGAGCAGTTCTTC. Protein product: CASSWGNEQFF.

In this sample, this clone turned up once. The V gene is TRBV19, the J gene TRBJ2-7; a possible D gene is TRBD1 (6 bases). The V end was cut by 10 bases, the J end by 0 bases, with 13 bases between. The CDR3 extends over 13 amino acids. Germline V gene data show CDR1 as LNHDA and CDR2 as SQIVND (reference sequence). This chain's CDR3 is CATEDSLSYEQYF. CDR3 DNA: TGTGCCACCGAGGACAGTCTCTCCTACGAGCAGTACTTC.

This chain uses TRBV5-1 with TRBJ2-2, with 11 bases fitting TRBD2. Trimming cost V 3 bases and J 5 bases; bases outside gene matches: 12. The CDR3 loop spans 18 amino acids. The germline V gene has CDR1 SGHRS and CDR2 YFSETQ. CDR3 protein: CASSSTPGLAVGTGELFF. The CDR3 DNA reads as TGCGCCAGCAGCTCCACCCCGGGACTAGCGGTGGGAACCGGGGAGCTGTTTTTT. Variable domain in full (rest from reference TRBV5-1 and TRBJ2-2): KAGVTQTPRYLIKTRGQQVTLSCSPISGHRSVSWYQQTPGQGLQFLFEYFSETQRNKGNFPGRFSGRQFSNSRSEMNVSTLELGDSALYLCASSSTPGLAVGTGELFFGEGSRLTVL.

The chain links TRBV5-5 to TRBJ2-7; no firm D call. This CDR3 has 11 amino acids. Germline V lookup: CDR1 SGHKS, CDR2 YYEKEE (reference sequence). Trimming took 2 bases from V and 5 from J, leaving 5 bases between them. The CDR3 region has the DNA TGTGCCAGCAGCTTTGGAAACGAGCAGTACTTC. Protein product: CASSFGNEQYF.

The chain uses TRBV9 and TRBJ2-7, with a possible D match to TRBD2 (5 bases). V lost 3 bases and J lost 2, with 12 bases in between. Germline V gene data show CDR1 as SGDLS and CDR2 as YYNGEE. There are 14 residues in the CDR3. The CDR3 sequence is CASSAGSGPYEQYF. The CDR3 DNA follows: TGTGCCAGCAGCGCTGGAAGCGGTCCCTACGAGCAGTACTTC.

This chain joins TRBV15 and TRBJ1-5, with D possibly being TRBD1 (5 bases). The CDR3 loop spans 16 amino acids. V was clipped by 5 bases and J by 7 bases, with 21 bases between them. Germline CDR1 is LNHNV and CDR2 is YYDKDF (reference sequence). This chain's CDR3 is CATSPQGSGSRQPQHF. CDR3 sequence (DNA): TGTGCCACCAGCCCCCAGGGAAGTGGGAGCCGACAGCCCCAGCATTTT. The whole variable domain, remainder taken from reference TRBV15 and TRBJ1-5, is DAMVIQNPRYQVTQFGKPVTLSCSQTLNHNVMYWYQQKSSQAPKLLFHYYDKDFNNEADTPDNFQSRRPNTSFCFLDIRSPGLGDTAMYLCATSPQGSGSRQPQHFGDGTRLSIL.

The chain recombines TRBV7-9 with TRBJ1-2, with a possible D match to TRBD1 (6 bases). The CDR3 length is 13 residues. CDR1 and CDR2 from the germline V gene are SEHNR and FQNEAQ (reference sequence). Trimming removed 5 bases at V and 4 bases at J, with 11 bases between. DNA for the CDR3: TGTGCCAGCAGCGCGGCAGGGGCCTATGGCTACACCTTC. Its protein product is CASSAAGAYGYTF.

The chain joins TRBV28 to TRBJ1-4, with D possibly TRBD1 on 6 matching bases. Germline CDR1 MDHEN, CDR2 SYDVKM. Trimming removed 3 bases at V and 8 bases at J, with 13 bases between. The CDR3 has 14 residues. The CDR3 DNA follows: TGTGCCAGCAGTTTCCAGGGGATGGAGGAAAAACTGTTTTTT. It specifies CASSFQGMEEKLFF. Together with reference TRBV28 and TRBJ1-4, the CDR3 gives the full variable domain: DVKVTQSSRYLVKRTGEKVFLECVQDMDHENMFWYRQDPGLGLRLIYFSYDVKMKEKGDIPEGYSVSREKKERFSLILESASTNQTSMYLCASSFQGMEEKLFFGSGTQLSVL.

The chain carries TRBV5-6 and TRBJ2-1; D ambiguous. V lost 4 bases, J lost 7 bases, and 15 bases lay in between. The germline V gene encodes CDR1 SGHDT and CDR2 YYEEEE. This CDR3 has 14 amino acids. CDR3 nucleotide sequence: TGTGCCAGCAGCCCTGATTTTCCAAGTAATGAGCAGTTCTTC. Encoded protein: CASSPDFPSNEQFF.

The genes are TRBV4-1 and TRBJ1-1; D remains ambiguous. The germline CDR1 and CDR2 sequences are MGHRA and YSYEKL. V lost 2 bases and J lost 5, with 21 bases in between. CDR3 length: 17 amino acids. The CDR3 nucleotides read TGCGCCAGCAGCCAACACGTCCGTGGAGGTGAGGAGACTGAAGCTTTCTTT. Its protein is CASSQHVRGGEETEAFF.

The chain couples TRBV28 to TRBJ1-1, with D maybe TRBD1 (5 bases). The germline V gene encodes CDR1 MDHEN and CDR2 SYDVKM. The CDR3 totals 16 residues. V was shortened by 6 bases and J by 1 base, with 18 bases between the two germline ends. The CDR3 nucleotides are TGTGCCAGCAGATACTACCGGGGCAGTCGGAACACTGAAGCTTTCTTT. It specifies CASRYYRGSRNTEAFF. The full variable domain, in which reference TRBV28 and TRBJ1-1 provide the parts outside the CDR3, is DVKVTQSSRYLVKRTGEKVFLECVQDMDHENMFWYRQDPGLGLRLIYFSYDVKMKEKGDIPEGYSVSREKKERFSLILESASTNQTSMYLCASRYYRGSRNTEAFFGQGTRLTVV.

The CDR3, as DNA: TGTGCCAGCAGCCCAGCCGAGACAGGGGAAGAGACCCAGTACTTC. This translates into CASSPAETGEETQYF. V gene TRBV5-4 combines with J gene TRBJ2-5; TRBD1 matches at 8 bases. This CDR3 comprises 15 residues. Germline lookup yields CDR1 SGHNT and CDR2 YYREEE (reference sequence). V was clipped by 4 bases and J by 3 bases; unmatched bases: 8. The variable domain in full, with the rest retrieved from reference TRBV5-4 and TRBJ2-5, is ETGVTQSPTHLIKTRGQQVTLRCSSQSGHNTVSWYQQALGQGPQFIFQYYREEENGRGNFPPRFSGLQFPNYSSELNVNALELDDSALYLCASSPAETGEETQYFGPGTRLLVL.

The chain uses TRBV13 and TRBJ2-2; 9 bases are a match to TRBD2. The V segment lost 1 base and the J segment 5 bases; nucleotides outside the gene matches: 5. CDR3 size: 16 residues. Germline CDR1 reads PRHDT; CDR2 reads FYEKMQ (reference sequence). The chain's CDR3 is CASSLERLAETGELFF. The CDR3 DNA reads TGTGCCAGCAGCTTAGAACGACTAGCGGAGACCGGGGAGCTGTTTTTT.

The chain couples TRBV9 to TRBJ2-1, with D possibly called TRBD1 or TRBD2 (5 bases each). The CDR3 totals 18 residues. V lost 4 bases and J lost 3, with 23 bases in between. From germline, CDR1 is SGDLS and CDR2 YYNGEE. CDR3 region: CASSRRTWGTKYYNEQFF. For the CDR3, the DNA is TGTGCCAGCAGCCGACGGACTTGGGGGACCAAGTACTACAATGAGCAGTTCTTC. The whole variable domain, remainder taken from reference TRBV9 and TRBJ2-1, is DSGVTQTPKHLITATGQRVTLRCSPRSGDLSVYWYQQSLDQGLQFLIQYYNGEERAKGNILERFSAQQFPDLHSELNLSSLELGDSALYFCASSRRTWGTKYYNEQFFGPGTRLTVL.

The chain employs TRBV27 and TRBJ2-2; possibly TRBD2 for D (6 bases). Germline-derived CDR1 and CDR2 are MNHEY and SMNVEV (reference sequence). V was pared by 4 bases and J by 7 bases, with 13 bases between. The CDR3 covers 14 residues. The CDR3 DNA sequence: TGTGCCAGCAGTTCCGGGACTCCCCTCGGGGAGCTGTTTTTT. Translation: CASSSGTPLGELFF.

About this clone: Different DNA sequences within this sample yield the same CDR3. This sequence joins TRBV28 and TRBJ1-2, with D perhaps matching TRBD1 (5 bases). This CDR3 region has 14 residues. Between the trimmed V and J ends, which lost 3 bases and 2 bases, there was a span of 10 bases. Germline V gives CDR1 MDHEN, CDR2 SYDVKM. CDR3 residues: CASSLPGRNYGYTF. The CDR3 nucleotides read TGTGCCAGCAGTTTGCCAGGGAGAAACTATGGCTACACCTTC.

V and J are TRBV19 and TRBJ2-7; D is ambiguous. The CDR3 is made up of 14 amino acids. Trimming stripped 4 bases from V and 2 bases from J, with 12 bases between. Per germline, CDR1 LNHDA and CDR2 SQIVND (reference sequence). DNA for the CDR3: TGTGCCAGTAGTACTTACGACGGTCCCTACGAGCAGTACTTC. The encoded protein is CASSTYDGPYEQYF.

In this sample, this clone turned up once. CDR3: CASSMVPGAENTEAFF. CDR3 nucleotide sequence: TGTGCCAGTAGTATGGTTCCAGGGGCGGAGAACACTGAAGCTTTCTTT. The chain uses TRBV19 and TRBJ1-1, with D possibly TRBD1 on 6 matching bases. Germline V lookup: CDR1 LNHDA, CDR2 SQIVND (reference sequence). The CDR3 covers 16 residues. The V end was cut by 3 bases, the J end by 1 base, with 15 bases between.

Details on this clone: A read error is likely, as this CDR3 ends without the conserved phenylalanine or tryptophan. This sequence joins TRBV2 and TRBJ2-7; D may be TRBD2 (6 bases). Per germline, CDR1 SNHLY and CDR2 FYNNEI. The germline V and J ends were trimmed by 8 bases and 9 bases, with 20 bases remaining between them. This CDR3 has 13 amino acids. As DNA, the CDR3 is TGTGCCAGCTCTCGGGATCCGCGGGACGGGCAGTACCTC. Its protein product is CASSRDPRDGQYL.

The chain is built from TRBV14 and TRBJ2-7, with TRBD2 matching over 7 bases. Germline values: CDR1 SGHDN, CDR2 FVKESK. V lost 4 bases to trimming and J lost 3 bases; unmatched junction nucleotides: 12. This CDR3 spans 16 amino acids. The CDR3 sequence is CASSPGVSGYHYEQYF. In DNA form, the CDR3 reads TGTGCCAGCAGCCCCGGCGTTAGCGGGTATCACTACGAGCAGTACTTC.

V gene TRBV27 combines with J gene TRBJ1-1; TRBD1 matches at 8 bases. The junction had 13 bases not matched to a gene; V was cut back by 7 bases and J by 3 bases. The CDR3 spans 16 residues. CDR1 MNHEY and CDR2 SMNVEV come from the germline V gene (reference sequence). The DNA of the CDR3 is TGTGCCAGCAAACAGGGGGTAAATCTGTGGGACACTGAAGCTTTCTTT. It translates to CASKQGVNLWDTEAFF.

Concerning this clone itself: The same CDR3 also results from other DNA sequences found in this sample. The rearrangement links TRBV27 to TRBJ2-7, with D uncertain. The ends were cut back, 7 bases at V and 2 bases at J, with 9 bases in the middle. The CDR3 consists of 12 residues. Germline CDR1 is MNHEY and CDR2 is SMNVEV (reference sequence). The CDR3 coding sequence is TGTGCCAGCAAGGCAGGCCCCTACGAGCAGTACTTC. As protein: CASKAGPYEQYF.

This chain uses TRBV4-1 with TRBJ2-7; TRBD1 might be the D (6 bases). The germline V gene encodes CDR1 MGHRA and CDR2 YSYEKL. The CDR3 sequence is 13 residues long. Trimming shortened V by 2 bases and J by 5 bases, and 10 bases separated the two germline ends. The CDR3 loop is CASSQPGDNEQYF. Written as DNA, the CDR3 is TGCGCCAGCAGCCAACCAGGGGATAACGAGCAGTACTTC.

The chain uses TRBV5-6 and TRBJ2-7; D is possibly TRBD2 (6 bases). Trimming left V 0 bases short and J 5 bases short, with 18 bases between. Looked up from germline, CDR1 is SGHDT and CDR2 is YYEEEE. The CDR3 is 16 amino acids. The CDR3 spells CASSLANDPGVDEQYF. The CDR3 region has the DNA TGTGCCAGCAGCTTGGCCAATGATCCGGGAGTGGACGAGCAGTACTTC.

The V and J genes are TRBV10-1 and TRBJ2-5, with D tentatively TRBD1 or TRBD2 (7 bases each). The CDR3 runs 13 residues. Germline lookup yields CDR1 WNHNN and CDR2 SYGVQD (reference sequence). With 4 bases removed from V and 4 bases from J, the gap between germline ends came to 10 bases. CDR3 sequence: CASSAGGGETQYF. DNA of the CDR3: TGCGCCAGCAGTGCAGGGGGGGGAGAGACCCAGTACTTC.

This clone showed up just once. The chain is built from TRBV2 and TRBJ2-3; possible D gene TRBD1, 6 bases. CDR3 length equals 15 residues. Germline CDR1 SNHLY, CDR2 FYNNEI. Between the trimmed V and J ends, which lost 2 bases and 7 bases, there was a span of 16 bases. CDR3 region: CASSETSLDSYTQYF. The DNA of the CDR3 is TGTGCCAGCAGTGAAACCAGCCTGGACAGTTATACGCAGTATTTT.